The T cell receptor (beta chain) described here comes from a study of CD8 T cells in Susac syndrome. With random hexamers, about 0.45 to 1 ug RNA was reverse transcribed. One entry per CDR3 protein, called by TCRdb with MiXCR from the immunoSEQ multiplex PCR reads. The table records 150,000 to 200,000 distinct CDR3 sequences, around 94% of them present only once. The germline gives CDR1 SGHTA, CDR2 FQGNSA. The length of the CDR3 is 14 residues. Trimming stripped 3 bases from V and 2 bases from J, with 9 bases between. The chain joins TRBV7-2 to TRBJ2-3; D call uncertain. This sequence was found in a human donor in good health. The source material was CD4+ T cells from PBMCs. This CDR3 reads CASSFGRHTDTQYF. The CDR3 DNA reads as TGTGCCAGCAGCTTTGGCAGACACACAGATACGCAGTATTTT.